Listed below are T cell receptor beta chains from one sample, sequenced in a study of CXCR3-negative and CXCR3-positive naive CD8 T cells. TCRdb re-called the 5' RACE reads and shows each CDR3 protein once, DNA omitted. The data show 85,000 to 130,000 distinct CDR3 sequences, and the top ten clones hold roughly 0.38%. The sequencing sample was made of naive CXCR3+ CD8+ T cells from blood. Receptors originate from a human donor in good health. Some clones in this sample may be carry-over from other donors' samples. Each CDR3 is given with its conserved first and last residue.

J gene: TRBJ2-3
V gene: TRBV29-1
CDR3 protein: CSAFGGVEDTQYF

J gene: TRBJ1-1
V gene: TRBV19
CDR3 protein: CASSMGAGMNTEAFF

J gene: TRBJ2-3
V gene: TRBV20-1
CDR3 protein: CSARDYRGQKQYF

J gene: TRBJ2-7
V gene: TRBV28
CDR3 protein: CASSPQGHEQYF

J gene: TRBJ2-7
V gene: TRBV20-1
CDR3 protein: CSARDLLAASYEQYF

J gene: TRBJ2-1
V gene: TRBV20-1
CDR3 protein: CSALDRDYNEQFF

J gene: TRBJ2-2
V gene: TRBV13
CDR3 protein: CASSFRDTGELFF

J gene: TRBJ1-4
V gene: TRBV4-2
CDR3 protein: CASSQDGAGTGEKLFF

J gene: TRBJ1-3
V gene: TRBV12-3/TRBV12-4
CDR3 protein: CASSLGGTGNTIYF

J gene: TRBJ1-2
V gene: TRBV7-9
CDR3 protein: CASSFSAGYTF

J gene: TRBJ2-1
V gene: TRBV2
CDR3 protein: CASIMSGPYNEQFF

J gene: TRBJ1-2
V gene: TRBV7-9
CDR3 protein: CASSLSPIYGYTF

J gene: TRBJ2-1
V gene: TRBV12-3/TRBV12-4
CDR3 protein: CASSELAGAHHNEQFF

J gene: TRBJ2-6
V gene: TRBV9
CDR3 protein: CASSVATGGPGANVLTF

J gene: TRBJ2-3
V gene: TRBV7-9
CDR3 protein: CASTETGVLIGTDTQYF

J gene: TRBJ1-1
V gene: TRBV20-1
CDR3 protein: CSARDRRVLKGPTEAFF

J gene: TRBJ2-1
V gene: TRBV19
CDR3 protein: CASSRLAGGFNEQFF

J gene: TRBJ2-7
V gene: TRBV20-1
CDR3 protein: CSARLAGVEQYF

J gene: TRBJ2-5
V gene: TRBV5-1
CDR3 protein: CASSLEAGFQETQYF

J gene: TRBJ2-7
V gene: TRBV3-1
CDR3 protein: CASSQGLAGLYEQYF

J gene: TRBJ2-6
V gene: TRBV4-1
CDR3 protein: CASSLGQTGANVLTF

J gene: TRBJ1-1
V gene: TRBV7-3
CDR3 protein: CASSLSPGFNTEAFF

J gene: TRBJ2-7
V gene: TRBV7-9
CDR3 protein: CASSIGTAEQYF

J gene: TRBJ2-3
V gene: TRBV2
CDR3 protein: CASSEAPDRGRDTQYF

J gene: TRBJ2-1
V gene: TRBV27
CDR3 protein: CASTYGLAGTNEQFF

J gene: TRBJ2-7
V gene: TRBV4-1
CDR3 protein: CASSQLSPSYEQYF

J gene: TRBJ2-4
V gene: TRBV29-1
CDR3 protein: CSVEGGKNIQYF

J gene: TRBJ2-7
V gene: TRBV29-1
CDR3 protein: CSVEDSYEQYF

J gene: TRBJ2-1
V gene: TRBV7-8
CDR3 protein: CASSLASFEQFF

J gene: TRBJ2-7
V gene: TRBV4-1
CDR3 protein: CASSQETSGADSYEQYF

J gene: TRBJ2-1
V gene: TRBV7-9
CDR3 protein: CASRPQGAYDEQFF

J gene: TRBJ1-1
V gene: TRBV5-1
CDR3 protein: CASSFEGDTEAFF

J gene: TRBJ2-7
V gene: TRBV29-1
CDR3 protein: CSVIWGIGYEQYF

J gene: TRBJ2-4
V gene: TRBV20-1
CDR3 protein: CSARDAGDVGKNIQYF

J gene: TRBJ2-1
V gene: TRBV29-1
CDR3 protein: CSVEDRRSYNEQFF

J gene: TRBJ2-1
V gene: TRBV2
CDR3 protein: CASSAPGASGGSYNEQFF

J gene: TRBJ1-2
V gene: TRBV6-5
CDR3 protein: CASSYSNPGSGGYTF

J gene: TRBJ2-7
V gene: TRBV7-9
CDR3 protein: CASSPGARPEQYF

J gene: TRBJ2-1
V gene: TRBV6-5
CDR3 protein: CASRFTSYNYNEQFF

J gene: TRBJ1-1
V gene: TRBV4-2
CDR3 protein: CASSQGAGENTEAFF

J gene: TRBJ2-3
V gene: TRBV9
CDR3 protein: CASSGPSTDTQYF

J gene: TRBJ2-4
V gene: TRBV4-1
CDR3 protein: CASSQDFGGRAKNIQYF